A selection of T cell receptor beta chains follows, all from one sample in a study of glioma-infiltrating T cells. TCRdb redid the calling of the multiplex PCR reads with MiXCR, one entry per CDR3 protein. The sample has more than 350,000 distinct CDR3 sequences, roughly 41% seen once. What was sequenced was glioma tissue, nonneoplastic brain tissue, or PBMCs (not recorded which). Receptors were obtained from a human donor with low-grade glioma or glioblastoma, undergoing nonglioma brain surgery, or in good health (not recorded which). The CDR3 runs from the conserved cysteine through the conserved F or W. A D gene is named only where the DNA matches it firmly. Expanded clones get a size class; other rows say once, few or many, or leave the size out.

v_gene: TRBV11-2
d_gene: TRBD2
j_gene: TRBJ2-4
abundance: .
CDR3aa: CASSLDLVAAGDEYF
CDR3nt: TGTGCCAGCAGCTTAGATCTTGTGGCGGCGGGGGATGAGTACTTC

v_gene: TRBV6-5
d_gene: .
j_gene: TRBJ2-3
abundance: .
CDR3aa: CASSYVRSSRSTDTQYF
CDR3nt: TGTGCCAGCAGTTACGTTCGGTCTAGCCGATCCACAGATACGCAGTATTTT

v_gene: TRBV4-3
d_gene: TRBD2
j_gene: TRBJ2-1
abundance: few
CDR3aa: CASSQVGSGGYNEQFF
CDR3nt: TGCGCCAGCAGCCAAGTGGGTAGCGGGGGGTACAATGAGCAGTTCTTC

v_gene: TRBV20-1
d_gene: .
j_gene: TRBJ1-1
abundance: .
CDR3aa: CSARPHQISGTRNTEAFF
CDR3nt: TGCAGTGCTAGGCCCCACCAAATCTCCGGGACAAGGAACACTGAAGCTTTCTTT

v_gene: TRBV28
d_gene: TRBD1
j_gene: TRBJ1-4
abundance: .
CDR3aa: CASRKQGAGEKLFF
CDR3nt: TGTGCCAGCAGGAAACAGGGGGCTGGTGAAAAACTGTTTTTT

v_gene: TRBV7-3
d_gene: .
j_gene: TRBJ1-2
abundance: few
CDR3aa: CASSPNGAGSYGYTF
CDR3nt: TGTGCCAGCAGCCCCAATGGGGCGGGCAGCTATGGCTACACCTTC

v_gene: TRBV20-1
d_gene: TRBD1
j_gene: TRBJ2-1
abundance: few
CDR3aa: CSAGPSTGSYRNEQFF
CDR3nt: TGCAGTGCTGGCCCCTCGACAGGGAGTTATCGGAATGAGCAGTTCTTC

v_gene: TRBV7-2
d_gene: .
j_gene: TRBJ1-5
abundance: few
CDR3aa: CASSNQGNQPQHF
CDR3nt: TGTGCCAGCAGCAATCAGGGTAACCAGCCCCAGCATTTT

v_gene: TRBV20-1
d_gene: TRBD2
j_gene: TRBJ2-5
abundance: many
CDR3aa: CSARDGTSGYQETQYF
CDR3nt: TGCAGTGCTAGAGATGGGACTAGCGGATACCAAGAGACCCAGTACTTC

v_gene: TRBV11-1
d_gene: TRBD1
j_gene: TRBJ2-7
abundance: once
CDR3aa: CASSVQGAAYEQYF
CDR3nt: TGTGCCAGCAGCGTACAGGGGGCTGCCTACGAGCAGTACTTC

v_gene: TRBV28
d_gene: TRBD2
j_gene: TRBJ2-1
abundance: few
CDR3aa: CASSLLRPSGRFNEQFF
CDR3nt: TGTGCCAGCAGTCTCCTCCGACCTAGCGGGAGGTTCAATGAGCAGTTCTTC

v_gene: TRBV24-1
d_gene: .
j_gene: TRBJ1-2
abundance: once
CDR3aa: CATSDQRYAYAF
CDR3nt: TGTGCCACCAGTGACCAACGATATGCCTACGCCTTC

v_gene: TRBV20-1
d_gene: TRBD2
j_gene: TRBJ2-3
abundance: .
CDR3aa: CSARLAGADTQYF
CDR3nt: TGCAGTGCTAGACTAGCGGGAGCAGATACGCAGTATTTT

v_gene: TRBV10-3
d_gene: .
j_gene: TRBJ1-5
abundance: few
CDR3aa: CAISGGGANQPQHF
CDR3nt: TGTGCCATCAGTGGGGGGGGGGCGAATCAGCCCCAGCATTTT

v_gene: TRBV29-1
d_gene: .
j_gene: TRBJ2-5
abundance: .
CDR3aa: CSVEAYPGQETQYF
CDR3nt: TGCAGCGTTGAAGCATATCCAGGCCAAGAGACCCAGTACTTC

v_gene: TRBV12-3/TRBV12-4
d_gene: .
j_gene: TRBJ1-1
abundance: few
CDR3aa: CASTTPGGRNTEAFF
CDR3nt: TGTGCCAGCACCACCCCGGGGGGACGGAACACTGAAGCTTTCTTT